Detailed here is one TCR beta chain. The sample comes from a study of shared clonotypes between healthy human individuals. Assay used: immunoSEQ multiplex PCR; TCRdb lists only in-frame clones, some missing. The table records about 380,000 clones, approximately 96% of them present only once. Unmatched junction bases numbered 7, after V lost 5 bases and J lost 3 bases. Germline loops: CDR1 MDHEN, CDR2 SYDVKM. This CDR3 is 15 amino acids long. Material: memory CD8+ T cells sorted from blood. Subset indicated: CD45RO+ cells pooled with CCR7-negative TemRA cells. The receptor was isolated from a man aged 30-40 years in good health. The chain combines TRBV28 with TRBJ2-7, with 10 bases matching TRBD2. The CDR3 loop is CASSELSGRDYEQYF. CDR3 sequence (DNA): TGTGCCAGCAGTGAGTTAAGCGGGAGGGACTACGAGCAGTACTTC.